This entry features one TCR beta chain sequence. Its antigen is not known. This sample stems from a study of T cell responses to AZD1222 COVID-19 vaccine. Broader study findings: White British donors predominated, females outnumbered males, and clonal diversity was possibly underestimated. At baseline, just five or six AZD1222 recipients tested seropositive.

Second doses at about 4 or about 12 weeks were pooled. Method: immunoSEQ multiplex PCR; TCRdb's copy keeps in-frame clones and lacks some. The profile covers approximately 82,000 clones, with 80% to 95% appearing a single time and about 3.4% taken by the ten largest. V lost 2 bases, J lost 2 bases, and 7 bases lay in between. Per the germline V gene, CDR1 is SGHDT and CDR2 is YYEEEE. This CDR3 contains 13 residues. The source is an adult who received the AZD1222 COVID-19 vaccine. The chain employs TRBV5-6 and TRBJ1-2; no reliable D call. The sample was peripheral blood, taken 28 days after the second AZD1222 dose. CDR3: CASSFRNNYGYTF. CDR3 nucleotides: TGTGCCAGCAGCTTCAGGAACAACTATGGCTACACCTTC.